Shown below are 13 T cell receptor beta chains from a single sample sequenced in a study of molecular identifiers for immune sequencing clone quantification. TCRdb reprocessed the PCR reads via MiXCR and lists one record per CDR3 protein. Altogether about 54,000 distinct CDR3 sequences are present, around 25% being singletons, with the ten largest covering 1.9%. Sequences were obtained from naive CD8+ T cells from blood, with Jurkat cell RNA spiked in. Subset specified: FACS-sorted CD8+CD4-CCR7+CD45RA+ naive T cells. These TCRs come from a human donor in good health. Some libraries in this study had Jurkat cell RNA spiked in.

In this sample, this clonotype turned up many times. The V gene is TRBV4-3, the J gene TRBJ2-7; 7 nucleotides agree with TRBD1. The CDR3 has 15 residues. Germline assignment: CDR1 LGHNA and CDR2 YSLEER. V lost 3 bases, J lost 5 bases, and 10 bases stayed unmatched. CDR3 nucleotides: TGCGCCAGCAGCCAGACAGACAGGGCGTTTCACGAGCAGTACTTC. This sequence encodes CASSQTDRAFHEQYF.

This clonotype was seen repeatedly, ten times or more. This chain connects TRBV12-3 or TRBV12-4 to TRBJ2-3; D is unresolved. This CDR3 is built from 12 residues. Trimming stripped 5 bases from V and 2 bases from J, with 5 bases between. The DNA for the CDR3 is TGTGCCAGCAGTCAGGCCACAGATACGCAGTATTTT. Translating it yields CASSQATDTQYF.

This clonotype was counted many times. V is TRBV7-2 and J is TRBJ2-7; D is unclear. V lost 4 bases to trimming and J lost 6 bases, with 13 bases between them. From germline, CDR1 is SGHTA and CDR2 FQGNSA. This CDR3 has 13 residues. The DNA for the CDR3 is TGTGCCAGCAGCTCGGACCCTACGTTCGAGCAGTACTTC. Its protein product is CASSSDPTFEQYF.

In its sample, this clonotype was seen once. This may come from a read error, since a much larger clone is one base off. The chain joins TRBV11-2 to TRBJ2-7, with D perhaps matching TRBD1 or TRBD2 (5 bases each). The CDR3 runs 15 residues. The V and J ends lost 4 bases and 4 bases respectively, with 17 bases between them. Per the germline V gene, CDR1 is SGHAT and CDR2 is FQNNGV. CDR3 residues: CASSSPGRATYEQYF. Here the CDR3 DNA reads TGTGCCAGCAGCTCCCCGGGACGAGCGACATACGAGCAGTACTTC.

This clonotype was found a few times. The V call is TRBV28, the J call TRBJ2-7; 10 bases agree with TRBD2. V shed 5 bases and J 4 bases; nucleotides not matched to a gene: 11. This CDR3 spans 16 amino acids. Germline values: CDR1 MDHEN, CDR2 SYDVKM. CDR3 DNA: TGTGCCAGCAGTCAACCCTCTAGCGGGGGTACGTACGAGCAGTACTTC. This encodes CASSQPSSGGTYEQYF.

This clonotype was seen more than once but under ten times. The DNA of the CDR3 is TGTGCCAGCAGCCCGACAGGGACTAACTCTGGGGCCAACGTCCTGACTTTC. Encoded protein: CASSPTGTNSGANVLTF. The rearrangement uses TRBV9 and TRBJ2-6; the D call may be TRBD1 or TRBD2 (7 bases each). Looked up from germline, CDR1 is SGDLS and CDR2 is YYNGEE. The V and J ends lost 4 bases and 0 bases respectively, with 14 bases between them. This CDR3 is built from 17 residues.

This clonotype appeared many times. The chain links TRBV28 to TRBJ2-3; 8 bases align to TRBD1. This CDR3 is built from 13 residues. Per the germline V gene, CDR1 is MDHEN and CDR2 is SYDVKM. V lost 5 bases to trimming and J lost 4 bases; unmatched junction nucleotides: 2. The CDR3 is CASSVQGADTQYF. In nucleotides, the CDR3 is TGTGCCAGCAGTGTACAGGGGGCAGATACGCAGTATTTT.

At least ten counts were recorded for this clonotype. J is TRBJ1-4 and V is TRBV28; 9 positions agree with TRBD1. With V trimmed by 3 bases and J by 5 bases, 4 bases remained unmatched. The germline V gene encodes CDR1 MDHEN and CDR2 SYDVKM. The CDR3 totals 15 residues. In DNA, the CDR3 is TGTGCCAGCAGTTTTTGGGGACAGGGAAATGAAAAACTGTTTTTT. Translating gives CASSFWGQGNEKLFF. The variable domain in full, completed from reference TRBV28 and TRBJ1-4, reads DVKVTQSSRYLVKRTGEKVFLECVQDMDHENMFWYRQDPGLGLRLIYFSYDVKMKEKGDIPEGYSVSREKKERFSLILESASTNQTSMYLCASSFWGQGNEKLFFGSGTQLSVL.

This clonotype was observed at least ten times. CDR3 sequence: CASSLNRGTEAFF. DNA for the CDR3: TGCGCCAGCAGCCTAAACAGGGGTACCGAAGCTTTCTTT. This chain links TRBV4-1 with TRBJ1-1, with 7 bases aligning to TRBD1. Looked up from germline, CDR1 is MGHRA and CDR2 is YSYEKL. This CDR3 contains 13 residues. Germline trimming cut 4 bases from V and 8 bases from J; bases unmatched to any gene: 7.

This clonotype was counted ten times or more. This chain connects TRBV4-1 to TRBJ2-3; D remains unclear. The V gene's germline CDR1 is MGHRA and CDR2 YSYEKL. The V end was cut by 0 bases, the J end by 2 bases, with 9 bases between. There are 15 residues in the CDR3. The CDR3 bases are TGCGCCAGCAGCCAAGATCCGACCTACACAGATACGCAGTATTTT. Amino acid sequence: CASSQDPTYTDTQYF.

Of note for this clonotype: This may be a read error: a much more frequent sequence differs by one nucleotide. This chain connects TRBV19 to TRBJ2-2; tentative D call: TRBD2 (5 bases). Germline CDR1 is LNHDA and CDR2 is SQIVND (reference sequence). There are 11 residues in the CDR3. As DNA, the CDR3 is TGTGCCAGTAGTTGGTCCGGGGAGCTGGTTTTT. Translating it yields CASSWSGELVF.

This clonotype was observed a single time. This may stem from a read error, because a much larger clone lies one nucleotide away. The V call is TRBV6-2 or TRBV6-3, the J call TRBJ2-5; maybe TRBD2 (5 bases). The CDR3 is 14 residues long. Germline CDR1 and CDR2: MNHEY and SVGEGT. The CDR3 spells CASSYSDYQEPQYF. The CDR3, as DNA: TGTGCCAGCAGTTACTCTGACTACCAAGAGCCCCAGTACTTC.

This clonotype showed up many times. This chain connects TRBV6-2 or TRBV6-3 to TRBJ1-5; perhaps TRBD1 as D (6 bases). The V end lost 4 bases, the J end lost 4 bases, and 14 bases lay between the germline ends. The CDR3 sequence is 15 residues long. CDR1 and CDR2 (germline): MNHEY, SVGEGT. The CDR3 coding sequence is TGTGCCAGCAGTTCCTTGGACAGTTCTAATCAGCCCCAGCATTTT. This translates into CASSSLDSSNQPQHF.